Listed below are T cell receptor beta chains from one sample, sequenced in a study of patients and donors after allogeneic stem cell transplantation. TCRdb independently ran MiXCR on the RT-PCR reads; one entry per CDR3 protein. The sample shows approximately 150,000 distinct CDR3 sequences, over 25% of them seen only once. The material sequenced was blood, either unsorted or a sorted T cell fraction (not recorded which). The source of these receptors is a human donor who was either an allogeneic HSCT recipient or a stem cell or donor lymphocyte infusion donor (not recorded which). It is not recorded whose cells these are; they may come from a transplant donor. Both conserved end residues are part of each CDR3. D genes are given only for firm matches. Expanded clones are given a class, and other clones once, few, many or no size at all.

j_call	d_call	v_call	clone_size	cdr3_nt	cdr3_aa
TRBJ2-5	NA	TRBV7-2	many	TGTGCCAGCAGCTTACAAGGGTCCCAAGAGACCCAGTACTTC	CASSLQGSQETQYF
TRBJ2-1	TRBD1	TRBV10-3	NA	TGTGCCATCAGGGAACAGGGGAACTACAATGAGCAGTTCTTC	CAIREQGNYNEQFF
TRBJ1-2	NA	TRBV20-1	few	TGCAGTGCTAGAGATTGGTTGGCGGCGAGCAACTATGGCTACACCTTC	CSARDWLAASNYGYTF
TRBJ2-6	TRBD2	TRBV12-3/TRBV12-4	NA	TGTGCCAGCATCTTAGGGACTAGCGGGGCCACGCGGGCCAACGTCCTGACTTTC	CASILGTSGATRANVLTF
TRBJ2-3	NA	TRBV4-3	NA	TGCGCCAGCAGCTCGATTAGCACAGATACGCAGTATTTT	CASSSISTDTQYF
TRBJ2-1	TRBD2	TRBV15	NA	TGTGCCACCCAAAGCTTTAGCGGGGGGCGCAATGAGCAGTTCTTC	CATQSFSGGRNEQFF
TRBJ1-2	NA	TRBV6-5	many	TGTGCCAGCAGTTCCTCCTATGGCTACACCTTC	CASSSSYGYTF
TRBJ2-6	NA	TRBV5-6	NA	TGTGCCAGCAGCTTGCTCGCTGGGGCCAACGTCCTGACTTTC	CASSLLAGANVLTF
TRBJ2-3	NA	TRBV24-1	NA	TGTGCCACCAGTGACCTGACTCGCACAGATACGCAGTATTTT	CATSDLTRTDTQYF
TRBJ1-5	NA	TRBV12-3/TRBV12-4	NA	TGTGCCAGCAGTCTCTCGACAGGCGATAGCAATCAGCCCCAGCATTTT	CASSLSTGDSNQPQHF
TRBJ2-1	NA	TRBV29-1	NA	TGCAGCGCTTGGAGACAACCCAATGAGCAGTTCTTC	CSAWRQPNEQFF
TRBJ1-2	NA	TRBV5-1	NA	TGCGCCAGCAGCTTGGAGGGGAACAGCTATGGCTACACCTTC	CASSLEGNSYGYTF
TRBJ2-3	NA	TRBV5-1	few	TGCGCCAGCAGCTTGGACTTCGAGGGCACAGATACGCAGTATTTT	CASSLDFEGTDTQYF
TRBJ1-2	NA	TRBV25-1	NA	TGTGCCAGCAGTGAACTGGGACACGAGGAAGGCTACACCTTC	CASSELGHEEGYTF
TRBJ1-1	NA	TRBV5-6	many	TGTGCCAGCAGCTTACAGGGCTTCTCGGACACTGAAGCTTTCTTT	CASSLQGFSDTEAFF
TRBJ1-2	NA	TRBV5-1	many	TGCGCCAGCACCGATTTAGGGACGGACTGGGGCATCTATGGCTACACCTTC	CASTDLGTDWGIYGYTF
TRBJ2-7	NA	TRBV10-3	NA	TGTGCCAGCCGAGCGGGTTCCTACGAGCAGTACTTC	CASRAGSYEQYF
TRBJ2-7	NA	TRBV29-1	few	TGCAGCGTGGTTGGAATGCGCGGCGAGCAGTACTTC	CSVVGMRGEQYF
TRBJ2-1	TRBD1	TRBV7-9	NA	TGTGCCAGCAGCCCCTTTCCGGAGCAGGGGGCAAATGAGCAGTTCTTC	CASSPFPEQGANEQFF
TRBJ2-7	NA	TRBV20-1	NA	TGCAGTGCTAGGGAGGGAATTCCCTACGAGCAGTACTTC	CSAREGIPYEQYF
TRBJ2-1	NA	TRBV4-2	NA	TGTGCCAGCAGCCCAAGCCGCAATGAGCAGTTCTTC	CASSPSRNEQFF
TRBJ2-7	TRBD1	TRBV28	NA	TGTGCCAGCAGGCCCGCAGGGGGCTCAACCTACGAGCAGTACTTC	CASRPAGGSTYEQYF
TRBJ2-7	NA	TRBV27	NA	TGTGCCAGCAGGACAGCCAATACCTACGAGCAGTACTTC	CASRTANTYEQYF
TRBJ2-3	NA	TRBV12-3/TRBV12-4	NA	TGTGCCAGCAATTGGAGCGACGGGACGAAGAACACAGATACGCAGTATTTT	CASNWSDGTKNTDTQYF
TRBJ2-7	NA	TRBV6-2/TRBV6-3	NA	TGTGCCAGCAGTTACCCTACCTCCTACGAGCAGTACTTC	CASSYPTSYEQYF
TRBJ2-3	TRBD2	TRBV12-3/TRBV12-4	NA	TGTGCCAGCAGTCCGGGACTAGGATTCACAGATACGCAGTATTTT	CASSPGLGFTDTQYF
TRBJ2-5	NA	TRBV7-9	NA	TGTGCCAGCAGCCCTAGAGGGTCTAGTTTGCAAGAGACCCAGTACTTC	CASSPRGSSLQETQYF
TRBJ2-7	TRBD1	TRBV12-5	NA	TGTGCTAGTGGTTTGGTCGGGGGACAGGGGGCCGTATACGAGCAGTACTTC	CASGLVGGQGAVYEQYF
TRBJ1-6	NA	TRBV6-5	many	TGTGCCAGCAGTTTTTCAAGGGGACCCCTCCACTTT	CASSFSRGPLHF
TRBJ1-2	TRBD1	TRBV4-2	NA	TGTGCCAGCAGCCCCCTGGGACAGGGTGGCGGCTACACCTTC	CASSPLGQGGGYTF
TRBJ2-7	TRBD2	TRBV20-1	NA	TGCAGTGCTCTTGGACTAGCGGGGCGGCACGAGCAGTACTTC	CSALGLAGRHEQYF
TRBJ1-1	TRBD1	TRBV5-6	few	TGTGCCAGCAGCTTGGGCCTATTCCAGGGGGTGAACACTGAAGCTTTCTTT	CASSLGLFQGVNTEAFF
TRBJ1-5	NA	TRBV21-1	few	TGTGCCAGCAGCAAAGGGGGCACGGGGATTCAGCCCCAGCATTTT	CASSKGGTGIQPQHF
TRBJ2-4	NA	TRBV20-1	few	TGCAGTGCTAGAGATTATGTGAGGGCGACCAAAAACATTCAGTACTTC	CSARDYVRATKNIQYF
TRBJ2-4	TRBD2	TRBV7-9	NA	TGTGCCAGCAGCTGGGCGGGAGTGGGAAACATTCAGTACTTC	CASSWAGVGNIQYF
TRBJ2-4	NA	TRBV6-2/TRBV6-3	few	TGTGCCAGCAGTTACAGGGGCACCCTAGCCAAAAACATTCAGTACTTC	CASSYRGTLAKNIQYF